This entry is about one T cell receptor (beta chain). This sample stems from a study of blood T cell repertoires in COVID-19. Background on the study: Italy, Spain and the United States were the sources of the convalescent and acute COVID-19 samples. Sources were T cells, B-cell-depleted T cells, or PBMCs; the material itself was cDNA or gDNA.

Authors' analysis steps: Reference gene primer amplification in the assay estimated nucleated cell counts. Repertoires were generated with immunoSEQ multiplex PCR, while TCRdb's copy carries only in-frame clones and drops some. The V and J calls and the clone size are those of that table, but D and trimming were determined from the DNA. The table shows about 120,000 clones, with approximately 90% occurring only once. V was shortened by 10 bases and J by 2 bases, with 12 bases between the two germline ends. The CDR3 has 13 amino acids. The germline V gene encodes CDR1 ENHRY and CDR2 SYGVKD. The receptor was isolated from a man between 60 and 70 years old with COVID-19, enrolled during active disease. The genes are TRBV10-3 and TRBJ1-5, with a possible D match to TRBD1 (5 bases). The sequenced sample consisted of peripheral blood. The CDR3 DNA reads as TGTGCCACCCGGCAGGGTGGCAATCAGCCCCAGCATTTT. It translates to CATRQGGNQPQHF.